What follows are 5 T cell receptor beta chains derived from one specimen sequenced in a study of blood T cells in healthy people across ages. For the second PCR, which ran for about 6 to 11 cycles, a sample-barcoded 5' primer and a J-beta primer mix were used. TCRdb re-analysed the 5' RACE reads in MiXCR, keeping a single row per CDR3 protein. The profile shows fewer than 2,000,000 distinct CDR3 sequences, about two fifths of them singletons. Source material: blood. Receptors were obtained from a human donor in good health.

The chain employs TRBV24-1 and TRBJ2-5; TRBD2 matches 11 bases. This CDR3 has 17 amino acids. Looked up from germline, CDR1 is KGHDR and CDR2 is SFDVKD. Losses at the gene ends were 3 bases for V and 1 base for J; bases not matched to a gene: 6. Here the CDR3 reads CATSDASGGNPQETQYF. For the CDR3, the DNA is TGTGCCACCAGTGATGCTAGCGGGGGGAATCCCCAAGAGACCCAGTACTTC.

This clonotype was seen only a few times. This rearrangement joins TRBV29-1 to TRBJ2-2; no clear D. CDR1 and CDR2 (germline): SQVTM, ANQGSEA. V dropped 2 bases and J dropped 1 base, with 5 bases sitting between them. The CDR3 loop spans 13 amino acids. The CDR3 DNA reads TGCAGCGTTGAACGCAGGAACACCGGGGAGCTGTTTTTT. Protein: CSVERRNTGELFF.

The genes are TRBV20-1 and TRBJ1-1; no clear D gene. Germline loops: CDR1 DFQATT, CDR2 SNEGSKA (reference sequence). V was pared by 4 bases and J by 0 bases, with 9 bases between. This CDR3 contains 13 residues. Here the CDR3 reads CSATRGMNTEAFF. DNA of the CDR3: TGCAGTGCTACGCGAGGGATGAACACTGAAGCTTTCTTT.

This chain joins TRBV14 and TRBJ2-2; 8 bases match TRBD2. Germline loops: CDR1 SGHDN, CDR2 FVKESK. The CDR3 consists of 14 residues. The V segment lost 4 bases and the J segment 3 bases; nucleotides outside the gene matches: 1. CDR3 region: CASSRAGDTGELFF. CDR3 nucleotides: TGTGCCAGCAGCCGAGCGGGGGACACCGGGGAGCTGTTTTTT.

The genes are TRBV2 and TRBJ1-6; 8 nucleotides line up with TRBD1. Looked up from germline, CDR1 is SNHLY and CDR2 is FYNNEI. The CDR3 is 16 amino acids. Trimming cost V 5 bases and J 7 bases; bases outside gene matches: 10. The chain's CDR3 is CASSRTGQGSNSPLHF. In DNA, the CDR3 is TGTGCCAGCAGTAGAACCGGACAGGGTTCGAATTCACCCCTCCACTTT.